The 2 T cell receptor beta chains in this list originate from one sample, sequenced in a study of beta chain features in type 1 diabetes. TCRB transcripts that were expressed got sequenced, as all of the isolated RNA had been reverse transcribed. Using immunoSEQ multiplex PCR, the repertoire was profiled, and TCRdb retains in-frame clones only, with some absent. The sample includes 300,000 to 350,000 clones, approximately 8.2% seen only once; the top ten take less than 0.45%. Sample: central memory CD4+ T cells from blood. These receptors all come from a young woman in good health.

This clone was counted many times. V is TRBV7-9 and J is TRBJ2-3; 8 nucleotides align to TRBD2. The CDR3 runs 18 residues. Germline CDR1 and CDR2: SEHNR and FQNEAQ (reference sequence). Trimming took 1 base from V and 4 from J; bases not matched to a gene: 13. The CDR3 DNA reads TGTGCCAGCAGCTTAGTAGTGCGCCGCGGGAGGATCGCAGATACGCAGTATTTT. Amino acid sequence: CASSLVVRRGRIADTQYF.

This clone has at least ten counts. The chain uses TRBV18 and TRBJ1-2, with D perhaps matching TRBD1 (5 bases). Germline V lookup: CDR1 KGHSH, CDR2 LQKENI. There are 14 residues in the CDR3. Deletions cut 2 bases from V and 1 base from J, with 8 bases between. The CDR3 spells CASSPGDLNYGYTF. In DNA form, the CDR3 reads TGTGCCAGCTCACCAGGGGACCTTAACTATGGCTACACCTTC.